This T cell receptor (beta chain) was identified in a study of blood T cell repertoires in COVID-19. About the research overall: The samples span acute and convalescent COVID-19 from the United States, Italy and Spain. Nucleic acid was either cDNA or gDNA, and it came from T cells, B-cell-depleted T cells, or PBMCs.

Method: immunoSEQ multiplex PCR; TCRdb's copy keeps in-frame clones and lacks some. The sample has 130,000 or so clones, more than 80% seen once. Germline lookup yields CDR1 MDHEN and CDR2 SYDVKM. The CDR3 loop spans 14 amino acids. J was trimmed by 6 bases and V by 3 bases; bases with no gene match: 6. This chain links TRBV28 with TRBJ2-7, with 9 bases that match TRBD1. Sequencing was carried out using peripheral blood. This sequence was found in a human donor in a cohort sampled during active COVID-19. This CDR3 is CASSFGQGYTEQYV. CDR3 DNA: TGTGCCAGCAGTTTCGGACAGGGGTATACCGAGCAGTACGTC.